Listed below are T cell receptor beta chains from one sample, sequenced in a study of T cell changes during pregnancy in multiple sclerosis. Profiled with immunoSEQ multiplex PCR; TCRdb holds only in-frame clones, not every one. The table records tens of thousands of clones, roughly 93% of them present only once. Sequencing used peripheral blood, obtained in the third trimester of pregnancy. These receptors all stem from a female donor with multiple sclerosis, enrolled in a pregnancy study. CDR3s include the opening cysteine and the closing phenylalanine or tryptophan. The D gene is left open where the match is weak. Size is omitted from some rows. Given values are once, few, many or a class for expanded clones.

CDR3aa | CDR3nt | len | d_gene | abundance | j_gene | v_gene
CASSPTGRFGLNYGYTF | TGTGCCAGCAGCCCGACCGGGCGGTTCGGACTTAACTATGGCTACACCTTC | 17 | - | - | TRBJ1-2 | TRBV7-9
CASSSYGLEADEQYF | TGTGCCAGCAGCTCGTATGGGTTGGAAGCGGACGAGCAGTACTTC | 15 | - | - | TRBJ2-7 | TRBV7-2
CASSPGGGAIHEQFF | TGTGCCAGCAGTCCCGGCGGGGGGGCTATCCATGAGCAGTTCTTC | 15 | TRBD2 | - | TRBJ2-1 | TRBV6-5
CASSQESSRANTGELFF | TGCGCCAGCAGCCAAGAAAGTAGCAGAGCGAACACCGGGGAGCTGTTTTTT | 17 | - | - | TRBJ2-2 | TRBV4-1
CASSFTRSYEQYF | TGTGCCAGCAGTTTCACTAGATCCTACGAGCAGTACTTC | 13 | - | - | TRBJ2-7 | TRBV27
CASSSGGDTEAFF | TGTGCCAGCAGCTCGGGGGGGGACACTGAAGCTTTCTTT | 13 | - | - | TRBJ1-1 | TRBV11-3
CASSRRTSGGPTSNEQFF | TGCGCCAGCAGCAGACGGACTAGCGGGGGTCCTACCTCCAATGAGCAGTTCTTC | 18 | TRBD2 | - | TRBJ2-1 | TRBV5-1
CASSQWGGTGAYEQYF | TGCGCCAGCAGCCAATGGGGGGGGACAGGGGCCTACGAGCAGTACTTC | 16 | TRBD1 | once | TRBJ2-7 | TRBV4-1
CASSYAAGNTIYF | TGTGCCAGCAGCTACGCGGCTGGAAACACCATATATTTT | 13 | - | once | TRBJ1-3 | TRBV11-2
CASSPSQETQYF | TGTGCCAGCTCACCTAGCCAAGAGACCCAGTACTTC | 12 | - | once | TRBJ2-5 | TRBV18
CASSEATGGMGTDTQYF | TGTGCCAGCAGTGAAGCGACAGGGGGAATGGGCACAGATACGCAGTATTTT | 17 | TRBD1 | - | TRBJ2-3 | TRBV6-1
CASSPSGGDSPLHF | TGTGCCAGCTCACCATCCGGGGGAGATTCACCCCTCCACTTT | 14 | - | - | TRBJ1-6 | TRBV18
CASSPLGGGNTEAFF | TGTGCCAGCAGCCCCCTAGGGGGCGGGAACACTGAAGCTTTCTTT | 15 | TRBD1 | - | TRBJ1-1 | TRBV5-5
CASSESGFEAFF | TGCGCCAGCAGTGAATCCGGTTTTGAAGCTTTCTTT | 12 | - | - | TRBJ1-1 | TRBV10-1
CASSLEVDRWSPLHF | TGTGCCAGCAGCTTGGAGGTGGACAGGTGGTCACCCCTCCACTTT | 15 | TRBD1 | - | TRBJ1-6 | TRBV5-4
CATSRPATGVRNTIYF | TGTGCCACCAGCAGACCCGCGACAGGGGTTAGAAACACCATATATTTT | 16 | TRBD1 | once | TRBJ1-3 | TRBV15
CASSMTVQETQYF | TGCGCCAGCAGTATGACAGTCCAAGAGACCCAGTACTTC | 13 | - | - | TRBJ2-5 | TRBV10-1
CASSLQGAGTGELFF | TGTGCCAGCAGCCTACAGGGGGCGGGCACCGGGGAGCTGTTTTTT | 15 | TRBD1 | - | TRBJ2-2 | TRBV2
CASNRGGANSPLHF | TGTGCCAGCAACCGAGGGGGCGCAAACTCACCCCTCCACTTT | 14 | TRBD1 | - | TRBJ1-6 | TRBV5-5
CASSYGQSLIPFGYTF | TGTGCCAGCAGTTACGGGCAGAGCCTAATCCCCTTTGGCTACACCTTC | 16 | - | once | TRBJ1-2 | TRBV6-5
CASNGQGSYNEQFF | TGTGCCAGCAACGGACAGGGCTCCTACAATGAGCAGTTCTTC | 14 | TRBD1 | - | TRBJ2-1 | TRBV6-1
CASRGGGFYNEQFF | TGTGCCAGTAGAGGCGGAGGCTTCTACAATGAGCAGTTCTTC | 14 | - | - | TRBJ2-1 | TRBV19
CASSLPTPAGGLDTQYF | TGCGCCAGCAGCTTGCCGACTCCAGCGGGGGGGCTGGATACGCAGTATTTT | 17 | TRBD2 | - | TRBJ2-3 | TRBV5-1
CASSRAPVEKLFF | TGCGCCAGCAGCCGCGCCCCCGTTGAAAAACTGTTTTTT | 13 | - | - | TRBJ1-4 | TRBV4-1
CASSFTTSPGQGEQFF | TGTGCCAGCAGTTTTACGACGAGCCCGGGCCAGGGTGAGCAGTTCTTC | 16 | - | - | TRBJ2-1 | TRBV27
CASSQFGGTRGNTDTQYF | TGCGCCAGCAGTCAATTCGGTGGGACTAGGGGAAACACAGATACGCAGTATTTT | 18 | TRBD2 | - | TRBJ2-3 | TRBV23-1
CATSRRQGAEAFF | TGTGCCACCAGCAGGCGACAGGGAGCTGAAGCTTTCTTT | 13 | TRBD1 | - | TRBJ1-1 | TRBV15
CASSPILRETQYF | TGTGCCAGCAGCCCGATTCTCAGGGAGACCCAGTACTTC | 13 | - | - | TRBJ2-5 | TRBV7-9
CASSLEGYGYTF | TGTGCCAGCAGCCTTGAGGGCTATGGCTACACCTTC | 12 | - | - | TRBJ1-2 | TRBV11-2
CASSSGISRGEKLFF | TGCGCCAGCAGCTCAGGGATCTCTAGGGGTGAAAAACTGTTTTTT | 15 | - | - | TRBJ1-4 | TRBV5-1
CASSPLGTGGAGELFF | TGTGCCAGCAGCCCACTCGGGACAGGCGGGGCCGGGGAGCTGTTTTTT | 16 | TRBD1 | - | TRBJ2-2 | TRBV5-6
CASSLTGDMRAFF | TGCGCCAGCAGCCTAACCGGGGATATGAGGGCTTTCTTT | 13 | - | - | TRBJ1-1 | TRBV4-1
CASSTPDRGANYGYTF | TGTGCCAGTAGTACCCCGGACAGGGGCGCTAACTATGGCTACACCTTC | 16 | TRBD1 | - | TRBJ1-2 | TRBV19
CSARGVREQFF | TGCAGTGCCCGGGGGGTGAGGGAGCAGTTCTTC | 11 | TRBD2 | - | TRBJ2-1 | TRBV20-1
CASSLVRNTGELFF | TGCGCCAGCAGCTTGGTGAGGAACACCGGGGAGCTGTTTTTT | 14 | - | - | TRBJ2-2 | TRBV5-1
CASSEYGLADIEETQYF | TGTGCCAGCAGTGAATATGGTCTAGCGGATATCGAAGAGACCCAGTACTTC | 17 | TRBD2 | - | TRBJ2-5 | TRBV25-1
CASSSSGGEFSDTQYF | TGTGCCAGCAGCTCTAGTGGGGGGGAGTTTAGTGATACGCAGTATTTT | 16 | TRBD2 | - | TRBJ2-3 | TRBV5-4
CASSFGTGVTGELFF | TGTGCCAGCAGCTTCGGGACAGGGGTAACCGGGGAGCTGTTTTTT | 15 | TRBD1 | - | TRBJ2-2 | TRBV5-6
CASSDRGHLNTEAFF | TGCGCCAGCAGTGACCGAGGACATTTGAACACTGAAGCTTTCTTT | 15 | - | - | TRBJ1-1 | TRBV10-2
CSAAGTSGTYEQYF | TGCAGCGCCGCGGGGACTAGCGGAACCTACGAGCAGTACTTC | 14 | TRBD2 | - | TRBJ2-7 | TRBV29-1
CASSPHRGSGNTIYF | TGTGCCAGCAGCCCTCACCGGGGTAGCGGAAACACCATATATTTT | 15 | - | - | TRBJ1-3 | TRBV4-2
CAWSIGVVFLRAYEQYF | TGTGCCTGGAGCATAGGGGTAGTATTCCTCCGCGCTTACGAGCAGTACTTC | 17 | - | - | TRBJ2-7 | TRBV30
CASFYRDVGTEAFF | TGTGCCAGCTTTTACAGGGACGTGGGGACTGAAGCTTTCTTT | 14 | - | - | TRBJ1-1 | TRBV18
CASSLDPLSSGNTIYF | TGCGCCAGCAGCTTGGACCCCCTGAGCTCTGGAAACACCATATATTTT | 16 | - | - | TRBJ1-3 | TRBV5-1